The 8 T cell receptor beta chains reported below all come from one sample, sequenced in a study of STAT3 mutations in large granular lymphocyte leukemia. Whole-study findings and limits: Every T-cell large granular lymphocyte leukemia patient had at least one immunodominant TCR beta clonotype.

The assay was immunoSEQ multiplex PCR, and TCRdb's table has in-frame clones only and misses some. The sample shows about 12,000 clones, 85% to 90% of them seen only once. Their antigen targets remain unknown. The sequencing input was peripheral blood mononuclear cells. The source of these receptors is an elderly man with T-cell large granular lymphocyte leukemia. Some clones in this sample may be carry-over from other donors' samples.

The CDR3 reads CASRLTAAGGYTF. The CDR3 bases are TGTGCCAGCAGGCTCACAGCCGCAGGGGGCTACACCTTC. The chain recombines TRBV6-5 with TRBJ1-2, with a weak D call TRBD1 (5 bases). The germline V gene encodes CDR1 MNHEY and CDR2 SVGAGI. Trimming left V 6 bases short and J 8 bases short, with 16 bases between. The CDR3 runs 13 residues.

The chain uses TRBV5-1 and TRBJ1-1; 7 nucleotides align to TRBD1. Germline CDR1 and CDR2: SGHRS and YFSETQ. CDR3 length equals 11 residues. V trimming: 4 bases; J trimming: 8 bases; junction bases outside the gene matches: 2. This CDR3 is CASSMTGEAFF. The CDR3 bases are TGCGCCAGCAGCATGACAGGGGAAGCTTTCTTT.

The CDR3 is CAWSAALPNTEAFF. Written as DNA, the CDR3 is TGTGCCTGGAGTGCAGCCCTCCCGAACACTGAAGCTTTCTTT. V and J are TRBV30 and TRBJ1-1; D not resolved. This CDR3 contains 14 residues. Germline V gene sequence: CDR1 GTSNPN, CDR2 SVGIG (reference sequence). Trimming removed 1 base from V and 1 base from J, with 10 bases in between.

V and J are TRBV5-1 and TRBJ1-5, with D uncertain. Trimming shortened V by 0 bases and J by 4 bases, and 5 bases separated the two germline ends. This CDR3 is 13 amino acids long. Germline assignment: CDR1 SGHRS and CDR2 YFSETQ. The CDR3 sequence: CASSLGENQPQHF. The CDR3 nucleotides are TGCGCCAGCAGCTTGGGAGAAAATCAGCCCCAGCATTTT.

V usage is TRBV6-5 and J usage is TRBJ1-6; 7 nucleotides line up with TRBD1. The germline CDR1 and CDR2 sequences are MNHEY and SVGAGI. The length of the CDR3 is 13 residues. V lost 0 bases and J lost 14; bases outside the gene matches: 4. The chain's CDR3 is CASSYSGTDALHF. As DNA, the CDR3 is TGTGCCAGCAGTTACTCGGGGACAGACGCCCTCCACTTT.

The V call is TRBV5-1, the J call TRBJ2-7, with D unclear. Germline assignment: CDR1 SGHRS and CDR2 YFSETQ. The V end lost 7 bases, the J end lost 0 bases, and 14 bases lay between the germline ends. CDR3 length equals 14 residues. The chain's CDR3 is CASGSGTSSYEQYF. The DNA for the CDR3 is TGCGCCAGCGGGTCGGGCACCAGCTCCTACGAGCAGTACTTC.

The V call is TRBV29-1, the J call TRBJ1-2, with unresolved D. Germline CDR1 is SQVTM and CDR2 is ANQGSEA. This CDR3 spans 14 amino acids. V lost 6 bases to trimming and J lost 4 bases, with 18 bases between them. CDR3 in amino acids: CSVATVQESYGYTF. The CDR3 DNA reads as TGCAGCGTCGCAACAGTTCAGGAATCCTATGGCTACACCTTC. Based on the CDR3 plus reference TRBV29-1 and TRBJ1-2, the full variable domain is SAVISQKPSRDICQRGTSLTIQCQVDSQVTMMFWYRQQPGQSLTLIATANQGSEATYESGFVIDKFPISRPNLTFSTLTVSNMSPEDSSIYLCSVATVQESYGYTFGSGTRLTVV.

The chain links TRBV18 to TRBJ1-3; D gene uncertain. Trimming shortened V by 1 base and J by 0 bases, and 10 bases separated the two germline ends. From germline, CDR1 is KGHSH and CDR2 LQKENI. The CDR3 has 16 amino acids. The chain's CDR3 is CASSPLDLNSGNTIYF. The CDR3 nucleotides are TGTGCCAGCTCACCACTGGACTTGAACTCTGGAAACACCATATATTTT.